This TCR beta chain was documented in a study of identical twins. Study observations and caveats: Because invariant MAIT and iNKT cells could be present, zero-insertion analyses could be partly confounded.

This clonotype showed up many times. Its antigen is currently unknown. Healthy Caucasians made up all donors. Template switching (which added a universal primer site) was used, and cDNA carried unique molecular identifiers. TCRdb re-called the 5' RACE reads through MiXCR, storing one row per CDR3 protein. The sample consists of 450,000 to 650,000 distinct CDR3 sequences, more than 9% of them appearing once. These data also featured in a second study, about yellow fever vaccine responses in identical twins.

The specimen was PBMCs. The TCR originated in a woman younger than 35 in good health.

In DNA, the CDR3 is TGTGCCAGCAGTTTTTATGCCGGGGAGCTGTTTTTT. Translation gives CASSFYAGELFF. The chain has TRBV12-3 or TRBV12-4 and TRBJ2-2; D not certain. CDR3 length: 12 amino acids. Deletions cut 3 bases from V and 6 bases from J, with 5 bases between.